This passage covers 5 T cell receptor beta chains from one sample sequenced in a study of T cells in women clearing cervical HPV infection. Data came from immunoSEQ multiplex PCR; TCRdb stores just in-frame clones and leaves some out. This sample's clone table lists some 41,000 clones. Sequencing input: blood buffy coat. The receptors originated from a woman between 18 and 75 years old with a cervical HPV16 infection that either progressed to CIN3+ or cleared (not recorded which).

For this clone: The CDR3 end lies 3 residues beyond the end of the read and is filled in from the germline J gene. The rearrangement links TRBV6-2 or TRBV6-3 to TRBJ1-2; a weak D match, TRBD1 (6 bases). With 7 bases removed from V and 3 bases from J, the gap between germline ends came to 21 bases. CDR3 length: 16 residues. The V gene's germline CDR1 is MNHEY and CDR2 SVGEGT. The sequenced CDR3 bases are TGTGCCAGCACCCAAAGCTTGGACAGCCTCCACTATGGC. Translated, it gives CASTQSLDSLHYG. The complete CDR3 protein is CASTQSLDSLHYGYTF.

Concerning this clone itself: The CDR3 goes on 3 residues after the read ends, and that part is filled in from the germline J gene. This rearrangement joins TRBV20-1 to TRBJ2-1, with 10 bases aligning to TRBD2. The trim removed 0 bases at V and 9 bases at J, leaving 11 bases unmatched. The CDR3 is made up of 16 amino acids. The germline CDR1 and CDR2 sequences are DFQATT and SNEGSKA (reference sequence). The CDR3 sequence is CSARDIVASGSGEQFF. The DNA read from the CDR3 is TGCAGTGCTAGAGATATTGTGGCTAGCGGGAGTGGTGAG.

As to this clone: The DNA ends 3 residues before the CDR3 does, and the rest of the CDR3 is filled in from the germline J gene. The same CDR3 is also encoded by other DNA sequences in this sample. The chain uses TRBV30 and TRBJ1-2, with no clear D. This CDR3 contains 11 residues. In germline, CDR1 is GTSNPN, CDR2 SVGIG (reference sequence). The CDR3 loop is CAWSVSRGYTF. CDR3 DNA (partial): TGTGCCTGGAGTGTTTCCCGGGGA. Full variable domain (remainder filled in from reference TRBV30 and TRBJ1-2): SQTIHQWPATLVQPVGSPLSLECTVEGTSNPNLYWYRQAAGRGLQLLFYSVGIGQISSEVPQNLSASRPQDRQFILSSKKLLLSDSGFYLCAWSVSRGYTFGSGTRLTVV.

As for this clone: The CDR3 end falls 3 residues outside the read, so it is completed with the germline J gene. The rearrangement links TRBV15 to TRBJ2-5, with D perhaps matching TRBD1 or TRBD2 (5 bases each). This CDR3 has 15 residues. V was trimmed by 2 bases and J by 5 bases, leaving 15 bases between them. From germline, CDR1 is LNHNV and CDR2 YYDKDF (reference sequence). The CDR3 protein is CATSRSSRGWETQYF. The sequenced CDR3 bases are TGTGCCACCAGCAGATCCTCGAGGGGTTGGGAGACC.

About this clone: The CDR3 end lies 3 residues beyond the end of the read and is filled in from the germline J gene. V and J are TRBV6-1 and TRBJ2-7, with 7 bases identical to TRBD1. CDR3 size: 15 residues. V shed 4 bases and J 5 bases; nucleotides not matched to a gene: 11. Germline V lookup: CDR1 MNHNS, CDR2 SASEGT. The CDR3 DNA, read in part, is TGTGCCAGCAGTGGTCGGGACAGATCCTTAAACGAG. Translated, it gives CASSGRDRSLNE. The full CDR3 reads CASSGRDRSLNEQYF.